This T cell receptor (beta chain) was retrieved from a study of a mutant IDH1 vaccine in newly diagnosed glioma (dated by TCRdb to the early 2020s). About the study as a whole: Eight vaccinations were administered to patients in weeks 1, 3, 5, 7, 11, 15, 19 and 23, corresponding to visits V03 through V10. In the chemotherapy-containing groups, vaccination started alongside temozolomide cycles, whereas in patients who had radiotherapy alone it started 4-6 weeks after radiotherapy. Of the 32 patients who were treated, about 62% were male and about 40% were female, and the mean age was around 40 years. Before enrollment, patients had received standard therapy of radiotherapy alone, temozolomide alone, or radiochemotherapy with temozolomide; most received the combination. Peripheral blood was drawn at six visits: V03 (baseline), V05, V07, V10, V12 and V13. Longitudinal TCRB deep sequencing was done for 25 to 30 treated patients, wherever samples were available for exploratory analyses. Study-wide conclusions, independent of this receptor: According to the authors, sample limitations meant that analyses of patient blood samples could not be reproduced. Availability determined which PBMC samples were chosen for TCRB deep sequencing. Across multiple MHC alleles, vaccine-induced immune responses were seen in around 93% of patients. Pseudoprogression seemed to be unrelated to changes in the top peripheral T cell clonotypes found by TCRB sequencing.

Spanning cysteine to phenylalanine, the CDR3 consists of 16 amino acids. Only the CDR3 region is kept as DNA, spanning 48 bases read in frame from base 1. For CDR1 and CDR2, the germline V gene (reference sequence) lists SGHNT and YYREEE. V is clipped by 1 base and J by 4 bases, and the sequence between their germline boundaries is 16 bases long. Of note for this clone: The clone's antigen remains unknown. Per-base quality was not reported, and no clone a single base away is much larger than it.

Sample time point, as interpreted from the label and publication: week 11, during vaccination. Each vaccine dose was 300 ug of a 20-mer mutant IDH1 peptide in Montanide, given subcutaneously with topical imiquimod. Donors had newly diagnosed WHO grade 3 or 4 IDH1-mutant astrocytomas with loss of nuclear ATRX. The samples were drawn from NOA16, a multicentre, single-arm, open-label phase I trial in Germany that tested a mutant IDH1 peptide vaccine in humans for the first time. The DNeasy Blood and Tissue Kit was used to extract genomic DNA from EDTA blood for TCRB sequencing. The library was built by means of the immunoSEQ multiplex PCR assay. Rearranged TCR beta chain sequences were amplified using the hsTCRB Kit according to the manufacturer's protocol. An Illumina MiSeq was used to sequence the TCRB libraries. The paper's data handling went like this. The kit vendor's proprietary platform handled demultiplexing, trimming and gene mapping. Sourced from immuneACCESS, this table was stored by TCRdb with only in-frame sequences that have V and J called. A share of the clones is absent; for the studies checked, an unresolved V gene accounts for under half, and the remainder has no known explanation. V, J and clone size are those of that table, while D and trimming were read from the DNA. The sample table records 100,000 to 120,000 clones; around 90% of these occur just once. The ten top clones hold 0.55% to 0.7% of the sample.

This sequence was found in a woman in her fifties or sixties with glioma. Sequencing used PBMCs, obtained from a glioma patient whose treatment included an IDH1 peptide vaccine. The rearranged segments are TRBV5-4 and TRBJ2-3, and possibly TRBD1, on 5 matching bases. The nucleotides are TGTGCCAGCAGCTTGTGGCAGGGTGGCCGTGCAGATACGCAGTATTTT. It specifies CASSLWQGGRADTQYF.